This record looks at one TCR beta chain sequence and its context. This CDR3 spans 13 amino acids. V lost 5 bases, J lost 4 bases, and 4 bases stayed unmatched. The germline V gene has CDR1 LNHDA and CDR2 SQIVND (reference sequence). This sample is part of a study of blood T cell repertoires in COVID-19. Produced via immunoSEQ multiplex PCR; TCRdb's table is partial and in-frame only. The data contain around 260,000 clones, 88% of them singletons. Sequencing used peripheral blood. The V call is TRBV19, the J call TRBJ2-5, with 7 bases lining up with TRBD1. This sequence originates from a human donor in a cohort sampled during active COVID-19. CDR3 sequence: CASSFRDRETQYF. CDR3 sequence (DNA): TGTGCCAGTAGTTTCCGGGACAGAGAGACCCAGTACTTC.